Below, 15 T cell receptor beta chains from the same sample are listed, as sequenced in a study of blood T cell repertoires in COVID-19. The method was immunoSEQ multiplex PCR; TCRdb's version includes in-frame clones alone and lacks a portion of them. In the table there are some 300,000 clones, around 90% of which are singletons. Source material: peripheral blood. These receptors originate from a man aged 70-80 years with acute or convalescent COVID-19.

This clone was recorded once. This chain joins TRBV2 and TRBJ2-2, with D unresolved. Germline V gene sequence: CDR1 SNHLY, CDR2 FYNNEI. The V end lost 3 bases, the J end lost 7 bases, and 6 bases lay between the germline ends. The CDR3 runs to 12 residues. This CDR3 is CASSEGIGELFF. The CDR3 DNA reads TGTGCCAGCAGTGAGGGCATCGGGGAGCTGTTTTTT. Supplemented by reference TRBV2 and TRBJ2-2, the full variable domain reads EPEVTQTPSHQVTQMGQEVILRCVPISNHLYFYWYRQILGQKVEFLVSFYNNEISEKSEIFDDQFSVERPDGSNFTLKIRSTKLEDSAMYFCASSEGIGELFFGEGSRLTVL.

The J gene is TRBJ2-7, the V gene TRBV5-1, with 7 bases identical to TRBD1. The CDR3 extends over 16 amino acids. Unmatched junction bases numbered 13, after V lost 4 bases and J lost 3 bases. CDR1 is SGHRS, CDR2 YFSETQ, per germline. Here the CDR3 DNA reads TGCGCCAGCAGCAGGGGGACAGCCTCAAACCACTACGAGCAGTACTTC. Its translation: CASSRGTASNHYEQYF.

V and J are TRBV7-8 and TRBJ1-1, with TRBD1 matching over 7 bases. Germline CDR1 reads SGHVS; CDR2 reads FQNEAQ. The CDR3 extends over 14 amino acids. V gave up 1 base and J gave up 3 bases; unmatched junction bases: 2. The CDR3 region is CASSLDRGDTEAFF. In DNA form, the CDR3 reads TGTGCCAGCAGCTTAGACAGGGGAGACACTGAAGCTTTCTTT.

The chain combines TRBV28 with TRBJ2-2; a weak D match, TRBD1 (6 bases). V dropped 5 bases and J dropped 6 bases, with 22 bases sitting between them. This CDR3 has 17 residues. The germline CDR1 and CDR2 sequences are MDHEN and SYDVKM. The DNA for the CDR3 is TGTGCCAGCAGTGCCCGCCAGGGGTTGCGCTTCGCCGGGGAGCTGTTTTTT. Translated: CASSARQGLRFAGELFF.

The rearrangement joins TRBV29-1 to TRBJ2-5; D is undetermined. V was shortened by 0 bases and J by 0 bases, with 5 bases between the two germline ends. The V gene's germline CDR1 is SQVTM and CDR2 ANQGSEA. The CDR3 is 13 residues long. The CDR3 bases are TGCAGCGTTGAAGATGTCGACCAAGAGACCCAGTACTTC. Translating it yields CSVEDVDQETQYF.

This clone was found a few times. The chain carries TRBV12-3 or TRBV12-4 and TRBJ2-7; D is uncertain. The CDR3 totals 11 residues. Trimming left V 6 bases short and J 3 bases short, with 6 bases between. The CDR3 DNA is TGTGCCAGCAGCAAACACTACGAGCAGTACTTC. It specifies CASSKHYEQYF.

This sequence joins TRBV19 and TRBJ2-4; 8 nucleotides line up with TRBD2. The CDR3 length is 16 residues. Per the germline V gene, CDR1 is LNHDA and CDR2 is SQIVND (reference sequence). Unmatched junction bases numbered 8, after V lost 4 bases and J lost 3 bases. The CDR3 bases are TGTGCCAGTAGTACCGAGCGGGAGTGGGGCAAAAACATTCAGTACTTC. Its translation: CASSTEREWGKNIQYF.

The chain is built from TRBV29-1 and TRBJ2-1; 7 bases align to TRBD1. The CDR3 length is 14 residues. Germline V lookup: CDR1 SQVTM, CDR2 ANQGSEA. Trimming at V came to 8 bases and at J to 4 bases, leaving 11 bases not matched to a gene. For the CDR3, the DNA is TGCAGCACCCGCCGCGACAGGGCTTACAATGAGCAGTTCTTC. Translation: CSTRRDRAYNEQFF.

This clone was counted only a few times. This sequence joins TRBV7-2 and TRBJ1-3; D perhaps matches TRBD1 (6 bases). The V end was cut by 5 bases, the J end by 2 bases, with 13 bases between. CDR1 is SGHTA and CDR2 is FQGNSA in the germline V gene. This CDR3 has 15 amino acids. The CDR3 loop is CASSPNRATGNTIYF. CDR3 sequence (DNA): TGTGCCAGCAGCCCAAACAGGGCTACTGGAAACACCATATATTTT.

Only a few counts were recorded for this clone. The V call is TRBV6-2 or TRBV6-3, the J call TRBJ1-1; TRBD1 agrees at 9 bases. The CDR3 length is 15 residues. In germline, CDR1 is MNHEY, CDR2 SVGEGT. V shed 5 bases and J 4 bases; nucleotides not matched to a gene: 8. The CDR3 here is CASSQRTGERTEAFF. The DNA for the CDR3 is TGTGCCAGCAGTCAAAGGACAGGGGAACGCACTGAAGCTTTCTTT.

J is TRBJ2-7 and V is TRBV7-8, with 9 nucleotides matching TRBD1. V was pared by 5 bases and J by 3 bases, with 8 bases of the junction left unmatched. The germline gives CDR1 SGHVS, CDR2 FQNEAQ. The CDR3 covers 15 residues. Here the CDR3 reads CASSKDRGDIYEQYF. The CDR3 DNA reads as TGTGCCAGCAGCAAGGACAGGGGCGACATCTACGAGCAGTACTTC.

The chain uses TRBV10-2 and TRBJ2-7, with D maybe TRBD1 (6 bases). CDR1 is WSHSY and CDR2 is SAAADI in the germline V gene. Between the trimmed V and J ends, which lost 6 bases and 2 bases, there was a span of 14 bases. The CDR3 totals 14 residues. The chain's CDR3 is CASRPGTPPYEQYF. CDR3 nucleotide sequence: TGCGCCAGCAGACCTGGGACACCCCCCTACGAGCAGTACTTC.

The CDR3 nucleotides read TGCGCCAGCAGCACTAGCGGGGGCCATGGTAATGAGCAGTTCTTC. The encoded protein is CASSTSGGHGNEQFF. This chain connects TRBV5-1 to TRBJ2-1; TRBD2 matches at 11 bases. The germline CDR1 and CDR2 sequences are SGHRS and YFSETQ. Germline trimming cut 4 bases from V and 7 bases from J; bases unmatched to any gene: 7. This CDR3 has 15 amino acids.

This clone occurred once. The rearrangement links TRBV18 to TRBJ2-3; 7 bases match TRBD1. The V gene's germline CDR1 is KGHSH and CDR2 LQKENI. Trimming cost V 2 bases and J 1 base; bases outside gene matches: 3. This CDR3 contains 15 residues. The CDR3 DNA follows: TGTGCCAGCTCACCAACAGGACAGGGCACAGATACGCAGTATTTT. Its protein product is CASSPTGQGTDTQYF.

This clone appeared once. The chain joins TRBV23-1 to TRBJ1-6; no firm D call. TRBV23-1 is treated as an ORF (open reading frame) with a function not yet certain. This CDR3 spans 15 amino acids. V was trimmed by 5 bases and J by 7 bases, leaving 15 bases between them. The CDR3 DNA is TGCGCCAGCAGTGAAGGTAGCGGGATGAATTCACCCCTCCACTTT. Its protein product is CASSEGSGMNSPLHF.